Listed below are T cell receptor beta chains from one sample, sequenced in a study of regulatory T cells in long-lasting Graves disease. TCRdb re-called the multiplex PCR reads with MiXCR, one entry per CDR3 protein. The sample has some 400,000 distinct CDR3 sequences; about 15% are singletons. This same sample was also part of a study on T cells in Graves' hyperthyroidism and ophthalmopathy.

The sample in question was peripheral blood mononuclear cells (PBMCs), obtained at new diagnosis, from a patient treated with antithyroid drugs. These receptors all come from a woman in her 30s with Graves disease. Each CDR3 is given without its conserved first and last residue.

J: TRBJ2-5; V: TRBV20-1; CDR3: SARRWASGSMKTQY
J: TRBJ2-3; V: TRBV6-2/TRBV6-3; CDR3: ASSYGLAGDTQY
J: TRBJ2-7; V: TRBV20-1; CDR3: SATSNSYEQY
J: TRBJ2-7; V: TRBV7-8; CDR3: ASSFAGAGGPGH
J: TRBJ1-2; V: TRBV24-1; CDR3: ATSDQGGRYT
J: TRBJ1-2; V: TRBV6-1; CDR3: ASTLWRGRNGYT
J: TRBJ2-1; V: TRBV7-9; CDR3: ASSPRGDGRDNEQF
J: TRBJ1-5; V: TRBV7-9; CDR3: ASSLASPGGNQPQH
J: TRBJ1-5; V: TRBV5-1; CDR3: ASSFSSQPQH
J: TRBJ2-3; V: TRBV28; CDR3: ASSLSYGSDTQY
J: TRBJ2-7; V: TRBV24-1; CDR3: ATSVSIAPYEQY
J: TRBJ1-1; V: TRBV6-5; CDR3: ASSYGTTTMNTEAF
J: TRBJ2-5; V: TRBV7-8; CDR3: ASSLRLEGYQETQY
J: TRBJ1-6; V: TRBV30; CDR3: AWSAYNSPLH
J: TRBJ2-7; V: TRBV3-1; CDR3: ASSLGVNSYEQY
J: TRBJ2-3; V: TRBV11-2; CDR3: ASSLEGGSTDTQY
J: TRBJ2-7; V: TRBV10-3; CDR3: AIRSGGNEQY
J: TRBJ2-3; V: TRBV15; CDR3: ATTRGKRSTDTQY
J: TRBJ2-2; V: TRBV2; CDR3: ASSESRQGPNTGELF
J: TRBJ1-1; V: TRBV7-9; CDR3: ASSLAGGPNGAF
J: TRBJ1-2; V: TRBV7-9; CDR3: ASSLAPENYGYT
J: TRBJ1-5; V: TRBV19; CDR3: ARRRSNQPQH
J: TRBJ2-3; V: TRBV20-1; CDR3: SAQHPGTSGRSTDTQY
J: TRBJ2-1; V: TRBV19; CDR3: ASSPGQPPAGEQF
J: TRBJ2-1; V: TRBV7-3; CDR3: ASSRLAGWNNEQF
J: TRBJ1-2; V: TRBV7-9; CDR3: ASSLQGSDYGYT
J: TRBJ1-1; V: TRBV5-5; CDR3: ASSLASLEAF
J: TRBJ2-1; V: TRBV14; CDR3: ASSQAGARSSYNEQF
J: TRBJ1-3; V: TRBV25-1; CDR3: ASTATGDAGSTIY
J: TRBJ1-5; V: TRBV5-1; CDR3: ASSLGQRQPQH
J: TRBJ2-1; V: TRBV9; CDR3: ASSAGLAEDEQF
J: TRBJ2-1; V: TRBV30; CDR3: AWRTSGGHNEQF
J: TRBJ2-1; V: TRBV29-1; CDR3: SVDFEFRVSNEQF
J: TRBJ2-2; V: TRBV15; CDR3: ATRESGRAAGELF
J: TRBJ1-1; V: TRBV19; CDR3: ASRRTDVNTEAF
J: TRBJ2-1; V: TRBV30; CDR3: AWSVSQRDINEQF
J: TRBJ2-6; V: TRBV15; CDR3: ATSRDDRTGSGANVLT
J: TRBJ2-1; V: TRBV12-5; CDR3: ASGLGEVEQF
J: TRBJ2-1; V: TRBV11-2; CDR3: ASSQGEPYNEQF
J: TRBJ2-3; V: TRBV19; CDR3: ASSMSDSRTDTQY
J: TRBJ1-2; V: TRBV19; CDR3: ASSIVGGSYGYT
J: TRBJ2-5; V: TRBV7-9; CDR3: ASSFRGPQETQY
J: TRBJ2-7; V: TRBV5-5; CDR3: ASSLGLTGATHEQY
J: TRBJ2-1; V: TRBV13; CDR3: ASSLGGLAGRWYEQF
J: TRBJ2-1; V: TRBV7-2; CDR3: ASSLQGSVDEQF
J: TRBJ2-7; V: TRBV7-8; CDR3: ASSFQVENYEQY
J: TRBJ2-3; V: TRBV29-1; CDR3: SVGKGPTDTQY
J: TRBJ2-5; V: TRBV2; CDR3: ASSDAEEETQY